Each of the 14 T cell receptor beta chains below was sequenced from the same sample in a study. One entry per CDR3 protein, called by TCRdb with MiXCR from the 5' RACE reads. The table lists approximately 60,000 distinct CDR3 sequences, less than 25% of them singletons, with about 2.9% in the top ten. Cells sorted as Tregs were CD4+, CD25+ and CD127-/low. Sequencing was carried out using tumor-infiltrating Tregs sorted from the breast tumor. These receptors came from a female donor with breast cancer.

As to this clonotype: A much larger clonotype is one base distant, so this may be a read error. The CDR3 does not end in the conserved phenylalanine or tryptophan, so this is likely a read error. This chain uses TRBV5-1 with TRBJ2-2; weak D call: TRBD1 (5 bases). The germline V and J ends were trimmed by 0 bases and 3 bases, with 9 bases remaining between them. Germline V CDR1 and CDR2: SGHRS, YFSETQ. CDR3 length equals 15 residues. CDR3: CASSLGQGDTGELFV. CDR3 in DNA: TGCGCCAGCAGCTTGGGGCAGGGCGACACCGGGGAGCTGTTTGTT.

This clonotype was detected a few times. This rearrangement joins TRBV5-5 to TRBJ2-7, with a weak D call TRBD2 (7 bases). The CDR3 runs 14 residues. Deletions cut 6 bases from V and 2 bases from J, with 15 bases between. In germline, CDR1 is SGHKS, CDR2 YYEKEE (reference sequence). The CDR3 protein is CASTPPGGPYEQYF. CDR3 bases: TGTGCCAGCACCCCTCCGGGGGGCCCCTACGAGCAGTACTTC.

This clonotype was observed many times. This chain connects TRBV4-1 to TRBJ1-4; no firm D call. CDR3 length: 16 amino acids. The V gene's germline CDR1 is MGHRA and CDR2 YSYEKL. The V gene lost 5 bases and the J gene lost 1 base, with 14 bases spanning the gap. This CDR3 reads CASSYSGGGTNEKLFF. CDR3 nucleotide sequence: TGCGCCAGCAGCTACTCAGGAGGAGGAACTAATGAAAAACTGTTTTTT.

The chain combines TRBV20-1 with TRBJ2-3; TRBD2 matches 7 bases. This CDR3 spans 14 amino acids. Germline V gives CDR1 DFQATT, CDR2 SNEGSKA (reference sequence). With V trimmed by 3 bases and J by 7 bases, 10 bases remained unmatched. The CDR3 region has the DNA TGCAGTGCTAGGGAAGCGGGACCCTTCTATACGCAGTATTTT. This gives the protein CSAREAGPFYTQYF.

This chain connects TRBV7-9 to TRBJ1-1, with D perhaps matching TRBD1 (6 bases). From germline, CDR1 is SEHNR and CDR2 FQNEAQ (reference sequence). The CDR3 extends over 15 amino acids. The germline V and J ends were trimmed by 5 bases and 0 bases, with 13 bases remaining between them. The CDR3 nucleotides are TGTGCCAGCAGCGCCCAGGGGAAGATGAACACTGAAGCTTTCTTT. As protein: CASSAQGKMNTEAFF.

This clonotype was observed a few times. V and J are TRBV20-1 and TRBJ1-2; 10 bases fit TRBD1. V was pared by 5 bases and J by 3 bases, with 6 bases of the junction left unmatched. CDR1 and CDR2 (germline): DFQATT, SNEGSKA (reference sequence). This CDR3 is 14 amino acids long. The CDR3 DNA sequence: TGCAGTGCTGGAGGGACAGGGGCCGACTATGGCTACACCTTC. Translation: CSAGGTGADYGYTF.

CDR3 sequence: CASADIGRQPQHF. CDR3 DNA: TGTGCCAGCGCGGACATTGGTCGACAGCCCCAGCATTTT. The chain is built from TRBV2 and TRBJ1-5; TRBD1 might be the D (5 bases). The CDR3 covers 13 residues. V lost 8 bases and J lost 7, with 15 bases in between. CDR1 is SNHLY, CDR2 FYNNEI, per germline.

This clonotype was detected only a few times. The chain has TRBV29-1 and TRBJ2-1; D might be TRBD2 (5 bases). Germline V gene data show CDR1 as SQVTM and CDR2 as ANQGSEA. There are 15 residues in the CDR3. The ends were cut back, 4 bases at V and 7 bases at J, with 20 bases in the middle. CDR3 in amino acids: CSVGGPLEVGNEQFF. The CDR3 DNA reads as TGCAGCGTTGGTGGTCCACTAGAGGTGGGGAATGAGCAGTTCTTC.

This clonotype was observed many times. V usage is TRBV20-1 and J usage is TRBJ2-7; 8 positions match TRBD2. The CDR3 runs to 17 residues. Trimming at V came to 0 bases and at J to 2 bases, leaving 12 bases not matched to a gene. Per germline, CDR1 DFQATT and CDR2 SNEGSKA (reference sequence). The CDR3 sequence: CSARDTAGGRSTYEQYF. CDR3 bases: TGCAGTGCTAGAGATACAGCAGGCGGGAGGTCCACCTACGAGCAGTACTTC.

Ten or more counts support this clonotype. This chain joins TRBV11-1 and TRBJ2-1; D remains unclear. The CDR3 spans 13 residues. V was clipped by 5 bases and J by 3 bases, with 8 bases between them. Germline V gene lookup returns CDR1 SGHAT and CDR2 FQDESV (reference sequence). Here the CDR3 DNA reads TGTGCCAGCAGCCCCTACAACTACAATGAGCAGTTCTTC. Encoded protein: CASSPYNYNEQFF.

The chain recombines TRBV11-3 with TRBJ2-1; 9 bases are a match to TRBD2. Germline assignment: CDR1 SGHNT and CDR2 YENEEA. Trimming cost V 5 bases and J 4 bases; bases outside gene matches: 6. The CDR3 spans 15 residues. The CDR3: CASSVSGGKYNEQFF. The CDR3 region has the DNA TGTGCCAGCAGCGTTAGCGGGGGAAAATACAATGAGCAGTTCTTC.

Here the CDR3 reads CSATIRGDFQETQYF. For the CDR3, the DNA is TGCAGTGCTACCATCCGGGGGGACTTCCAAGAGACCCAGTACTTC. This rearrangement joins TRBV20-1 to TRBJ2-5; 7 nucleotides line up with TRBD2. The CDR3 length is 15 residues. Germline lookup yields CDR1 DFQATT and CDR2 SNEGSKA (reference sequence). V shed 4 bases and J 1 base; nucleotides not matched to a gene: 9.

The rearrangement joins TRBV5-1 to TRBJ2-7, with 10 bases aligning to TRBD2. V trimming: 4 bases; J trimming: 0 bases; junction bases outside the gene matches: 7. The CDR3 length is 16 residues. Per the germline V gene, CDR1 is SGHRS and CDR2 is YFSETQ. The CDR3 loop reads CASSPERGGNSYEQYF. CDR3 nucleotides: TGCGCCAGCAGCCCGGAGCGGGGGGGCAACTCCTACGAGCAGTACTTC.

V usage is TRBV5-1 and J usage is TRBJ2-3; D unclear. Deletions cut 7 bases from V and 0 bases from J, with 9 bases between. This CDR3 spans 13 amino acids. In germline, CDR1 is SGHRS, CDR2 YFSETQ. The CDR3 region has the DNA TGCGCCAGCGGGCGGCAGAGCACAGATACGCAGTATTTT. It translates to CASGRQSTDTQYF.